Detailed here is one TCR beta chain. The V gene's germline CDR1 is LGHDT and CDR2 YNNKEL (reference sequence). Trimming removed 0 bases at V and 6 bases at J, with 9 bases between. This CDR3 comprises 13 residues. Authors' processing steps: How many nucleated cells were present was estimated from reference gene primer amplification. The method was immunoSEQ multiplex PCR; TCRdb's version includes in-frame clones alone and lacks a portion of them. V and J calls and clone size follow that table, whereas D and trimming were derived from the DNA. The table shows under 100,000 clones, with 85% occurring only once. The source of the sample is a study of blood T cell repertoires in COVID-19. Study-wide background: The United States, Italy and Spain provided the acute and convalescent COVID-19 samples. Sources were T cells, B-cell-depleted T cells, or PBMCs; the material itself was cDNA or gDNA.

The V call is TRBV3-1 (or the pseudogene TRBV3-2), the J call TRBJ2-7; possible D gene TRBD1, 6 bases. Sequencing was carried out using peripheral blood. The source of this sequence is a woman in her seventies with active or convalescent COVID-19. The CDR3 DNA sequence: TGTGCCAGCAGCCAAGATTTGGGGGCCGAGCAGTACTTC. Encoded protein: CASSQDLGAEQYF.